The following is a T cell receptor beta chain sequence with its context. These data come from a study of blood T cell repertoires in COVID-19. Authors' processing steps: Scientists estimated how many nucleated cells there were by amplifying reference gene primers. Clones were read by immunoSEQ multiplex PCR, and TCRdb kept only the in-frame ones, dropping some. D and trimming were read from the DNA, whereas the V and J calls and clone size are those reported in that table. The sample gives around 12,000 clones, around nine tenths of which show up once; 2.6% is in the top ten. This CDR3 contains 15 residues. The germline gives CDR1 SGHNT, CDR2 YYREEE (reference sequence). V gave up 0 bases and J gave up 0 bases, with 6 bases separating them.

The clonotype originates from a human donor in a cohort sampled during active COVID-19. V and J are TRBV5-4 and TRBJ1-4, with D hard to call. Sequenced material: peripheral blood. The CDR3 sequence: CASSLGATTNEKLFF. The CDR3 DNA reads as TGTGCCAGCAGCTTGGGGGCTACAACTAATGAAAAACTGTTTTTT.